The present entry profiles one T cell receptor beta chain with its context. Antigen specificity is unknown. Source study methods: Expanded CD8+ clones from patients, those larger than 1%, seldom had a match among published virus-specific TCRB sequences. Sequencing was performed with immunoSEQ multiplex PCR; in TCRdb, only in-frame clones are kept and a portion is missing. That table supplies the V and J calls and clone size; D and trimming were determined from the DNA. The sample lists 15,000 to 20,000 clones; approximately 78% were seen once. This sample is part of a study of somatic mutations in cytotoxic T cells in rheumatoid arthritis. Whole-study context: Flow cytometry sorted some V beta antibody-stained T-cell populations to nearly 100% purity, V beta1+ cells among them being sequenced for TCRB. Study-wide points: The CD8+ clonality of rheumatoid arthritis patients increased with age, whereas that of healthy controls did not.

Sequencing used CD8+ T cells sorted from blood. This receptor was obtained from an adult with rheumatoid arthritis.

In nucleotides, the CDR3 is TGCAGCGCCCTGGGGACTAGCGGGGTCCAAAACATTCAGTACTTC. Translating it yields CSALGTSGVQNIQYF. The gene calls are TRBV29-1 and TRBJ2-4, with 13 bases matching TRBD2. The CDR3 extends over 15 amino acids. Germline V gene lookup returns CDR1 SQVTM and CDR2 ANQGSEA. The J segment lost 5 bases and the V segment lost 7 bases, leaving 8 bases of the junction unmatched.